The next 21 T cell receptor beta chains were all read from a single sample in a study of T cell responses to AZD1222 COVID-19 vaccine. TCRdb's copy holds only in-frame clones and misses some; the assay was immunoSEQ multiplex PCR. The table records roughly 160,000 clones, under 95% of them present only once. Sequenced here: peripheral blood, sampled 28 days after the second AZD1222 dose. The receptors derive from an adult who received the AZD1222 COVID-19 vaccine.

The chain couples TRBV27 to TRBJ2-7, with D perhaps assigned TRBD1 or TRBD2 (5 bases each). V lost 6 bases and J 1 base, leaving 10 bases between the germline ends. Germline V gene sequence: CDR1 MNHEY, CDR2 SMNVEV (reference sequence). The CDR3 sequence is 13 residues long. CDR3 coding DNA: TGTGCCAGCAGGGGACGCCCTTCCTACGAGCAGTACTTC. Encoded protein: CASRGRPSYEQYF.

V gene TRBV15 combines with J gene TRBJ1-3; tentative D call: TRBD1 (6 bases). The germline V and J ends were trimmed by 1 base and 3 bases, with 7 bases remaining between them. The V gene's germline CDR1 is LNHNV and CDR2 YYDKDF (reference sequence). The CDR3 loop spans 14 amino acids. DNA for the CDR3: TGTGCCACCAGCAGAGTAGGGGGTGGAAACACCATATATTTT. Its protein is CATSRVGGGNTIYF.

This clone is a singleton in its sample. The V call is TRBV7-2, the J call TRBJ2-5; 7 positions agree with TRBD1. Losses at the gene ends were 8 bases for V and 3 bases for J; bases not matched to a gene: 9. Germline V lookup: CDR1 SGHTA, CDR2 FQGNSA. CDR3 size: 14 residues. CDR3 in DNA: TGTGCCAGCGGTCCTCAGACAGGGAAAGAGACCCAGTACTTC. Amino acids: CASGPQTGKETQYF.

The chain has TRBV5-3 and TRBJ1-3, with a tentative D call TRBD1 (6 bases). TRBV5-3 is filed as an ORF, its function uncertain. V lost 1 base and J lost 6, with 14 bases in between. The CDR3 extends over 15 amino acids. The CDR3 loop is CARSLRGKYENTIYF. CDR3 nucleotides: TGTGCCAGAAGCTTGAGGGGGAAATACGAAAACACCATATATTTT.

The V gene is TRBV7-2, the J gene TRBJ2-7, with TRBD1 matching 11 bases. This CDR3 contains 15 residues. Germline assignment: CDR1 SGHTA and CDR2 FQGNSA. Trimming at V came to 5 bases and at J to 2 bases, leaving 5 bases not matched to a gene. CDR3 bases: TGTGCCAGCAGCCGCGGGGGACAGGGGGCCTACGAGCAGTACTTC. Protein: CASSRGGQGAYEQYF.

The chain links TRBV10-1 to TRBJ1-2, with D unresolved. CDR3 length: 13 amino acids. Germline CDR1 and CDR2: WNHNN and SYGVQD (reference sequence). Deletions cut 4 bases from V and 2 bases from J, with 8 bases between. The CDR3 here is CASSGILNYGYTF. The CDR3, as DNA: TGCGCCAGCAGTGGTATATTAAACTATGGCTACACCTTC.

This chain joins TRBV7-2 and TRBJ2-5, with D unclear. The CDR3 covers 13 residues. V was clipped by 0 bases and J by 4 bases, with 6 bases between them. Germline assignment: CDR1 SGHTA and CDR2 FQGNSA. CDR3 residues: CASSLATRETQYF. The CDR3 nucleotides read TGTGCCAGCAGCTTAGCGACCAGAGAGACCCAGTACTTC.

The chain links TRBV7-9 to TRBJ2-7; 7 nucleotides agree with TRBD1. With 1 base clipped from V and 6 bases from J, the junction kept 12 bases outside the gene matches. CDR1 and CDR2 from the germline V gene are SEHNR and FQNEAQ (reference sequence). This CDR3 comprises 16 residues. CDR3 sequence (DNA): TGTGCCAGCAGCTTAGGAGGGGACAGAGTTACGTTCGAGCAGTACTTC. Protein sequence: CASSLGGDRVTFEQYF.

V usage is TRBV11-2 and J usage is TRBJ2-1, with D tentatively TRBD1 (5 bases). Trimming stripped 5 bases from V and 3 bases from J, with 26 bases between. Germline values: CDR1 SGHAT, CDR2 FQNNGV. CDR3 length equals 19 residues. The CDR3 nucleotides read TGTGCCAGCAGCATCTACCGGGCAGGGATAGCCTCTTTCTACAATGAGCAGTTCTTC. Translation gives CASSIYRAGIASFYNEQFF.

This chain links TRBV11-2 with TRBJ1-3, with D possibly matching TRBD1 (6 bases). The CDR3 totals 15 residues. V dropped 5 bases and J dropped 0 bases, with 11 bases sitting between them. CDR1 is SGHAT, CDR2 FQNNGV, per germline. DNA for the CDR3: TGTGCCAGCAGCCATACGGGGGCCTCTGGAAACACCATATATTTT. It translates to CASSHTGASGNTIYF.

A note on this clone: The sample contains more than one DNA sequence encoding this CDR3. The CDR3 sequence: CASSLTGDTEAFF. Here the CDR3 DNA reads TGTGCCAGCAGCTTGACAGGGGACACTGAAGCTTTCTTT. The chain has TRBV7-9 and TRBJ1-1; TRBD1 matches at 8 bases. Germline values: CDR1 SEHNR, CDR2 FQNEAQ (reference sequence). The trim removed 3 bases at V and 3 bases at J, leaving 0 bases unmatched. The CDR3 extends over 13 amino acids. Using reference TRBV7-9 and TRBJ1-1 for the parts outside the CDR3, the full variable domain is DTGVSQNPRHKITKRGQNVTFRCDPISEHNRLYWYRQTLGQGPEFLTYFQNEAQLEKSRLLSDRFSAERPKGSFSTLEIQRTEQGDSAMYLCASSLTGDTEAFFGQGTRLTVV.

V gene TRBV6-5 combines with J gene TRBJ1-2; no definite D call. This CDR3 is built from 13 residues. V dropped 5 bases and J dropped 4 bases, with 11 bases sitting between them. Per the germline V gene, CDR1 is MNHEY and CDR2 is SVGAGI. The DNA of the CDR3 is TGTGCCAGCAGTAAAATTGGGTCCTATGGCTACACCTTC. Translation gives CASSKIGSYGYTF.

CDR3 nucleotides: TGTGCCAGCAGCTTAGTGTCGTACACTGAAGCTTTCTTT. Translated: CASSLVSYTEAFF. The rearrangement links TRBV11-2 to TRBJ1-1; D call uncertain. The ends were cut back, 1 base at V and 3 bases at J, with 6 bases in the middle. Germline V gene sequence: CDR1 SGHAT, CDR2 FQNNGV. The CDR3 runs 13 residues.

This clone was found once. V and J are TRBV18 and TRBJ2-5; D is perhaps TRBD2 (7 bases). Between the trimmed V and J ends, which lost 3 bases and 4 bases, there was a span of 15 bases. The CDR3 has 15 amino acids. Germline CDR1 is KGHSH and CDR2 is LQKENI. The CDR3 nucleotides read TGTGCCAGCTCACCCCCTGGGGGGGCGGCAGAGACCCAGTACTTC. This codes for CASSPPGGAAETQYF.

This clone appeared a few times. The chain uses TRBV14 and TRBJ2-7; D remains ambiguous. The V gene's germline CDR1 is SGHDN and CDR2 FVKESK. Trimming removed 4 bases from V and 3 bases from J, with 10 bases in between. This CDR3 has 13 residues. The CDR3, as DNA: TGTGCCAGCAGCCCAGGACCCTTCTACGAGCAGTACTTC. Protein: CASSPGPFYEQYF.

This clone was observed once. Other DNA sequences of this sample code for an identical CDR3. The chain combines TRBV30 with TRBJ1-6; D perhaps matches TRBD1 (5 bases). The CDR3 consists of 13 residues. Germline V gene lookup returns CDR1 GTSNPN and CDR2 SVGIG (reference sequence). Between the trimmed V and J ends, which lost 0 bases and 7 bases, there was a span of 7 bases. The CDR3 loop reads CAWSVRGNSPLHF. The CDR3 DNA follows: TGTGCCTGGAGTGTGCGGGGGAATTCACCCCTCCACTTT.

The chain has TRBV5-1 and TRBJ1-5, with D hard to call. This CDR3 has 15 amino acids. Looked up from germline, CDR1 is SGHRS and CDR2 is YFSETQ. V was pared by 4 bases and J by 5 bases, with 16 bases between. Here the CDR3 reads CASSPSAGTYQPQHF. CDR3 DNA: TGCGCCAGCAGCCCGAGCGCGGGCACCTATCAGCCCCAGCATTTT.

The chain employs TRBV28 and TRBJ2-7; D might be TRBD1 (5 bases). V was pared by 5 bases and J by 0 bases, with 14 bases between. Per the germline V gene, CDR1 is MDHEN and CDR2 is SYDVKM. The CDR3 totals 15 residues. Written as DNA, the CDR3 is TGTGCCAGCAGTACCCCGGCAGGGTCCTCCTACGAGCAGTACTTC. Its protein is CASSTPAGSSYEQYF.

This CDR3 reads CASSPAATPNTEAFF. CDR3 nucleotide sequence: TGTGCCAGCAGTCCCGCGGCAACACCGAACACTGAAGCTTTCTTT. The chain couples TRBV7-2 to TRBJ1-1; D gene uncertain. Per germline, CDR1 SGHTA and CDR2 FQGNSA. This CDR3 contains 15 residues. Trimming removed 6 bases from V and 1 base from J, with 15 bases in between. Full variable domain (outside the CDR3, taken from reference TRBV7-2 and TRBJ1-1): GAGVSQSPSNKVTEKGKDVELRCDPISGHTALYWYRQSLGQGLEFLIYFQGNSAPDKSGLPSDRFSAERTGGSVSTLTIQRTQQEDSAVYLCASSPAATPNTEAFFGQGTRLTVV.

The table lists this clone with a few counts. V and J are TRBV6-5 and TRBJ1-5, with a possible D match to TRBD1 (6 bases). The V gene's germline CDR1 is MNHEY and CDR2 SVGAGI. This CDR3 has 14 residues. Trimming took off 6 bases at V and 6 bases at J, with 15 bases between the two ends. The CDR3 region has the DNA TGTGCCAGCAGAGCCTACAGGGTCGGTCAGCCCCAGCATTTT. This translates into CASRAYRVGQPQHF.

The chain uses TRBV30 and TRBJ1-5; no clear D gene. V shed 3 bases and J shed 2 bases, with 11 bases lying between them. Germline lookup yields CDR1 GTSNPN and CDR2 SVGIG (reference sequence). The CDR3 covers 14 residues. The CDR3 region is CAWRENVGNQPQHF. In DNA, the CDR3 is TGTGCCTGGAGGGAAAACGTTGGCAATCAGCCCCAGCATTTT.